This T cell receptor (beta chain) came from a study of cytomegalovirus exposure and HLA in healthy donors. Both 60 Vbeta primers and 13 Jbeta primers went into the PCR. Clones were read by immunoSEQ multiplex PCR, and TCRdb kept only the in-frame ones, dropping some. Of about 150,000 clones detected, around 82% appear once; the ten largest clones hold about 6.4%. Trimming removed 3 bases at V and 0 bases at J, with 18 bases between. The CDR3 spans 18 residues. Germline lookup yields CDR1 LGHNA and CDR2 YSLEER. Points on this clone: Its specificity is not known.

Findings of the study overall: The majority of TCR sequences were rare, yet some public TCRs appeared in many donors. Follow-up analysis later connected one missense variant in DCLRE1C with trimming of TCR beta V- and J-genes. Most of the TCR beta V segments (in an earlier analysis) were productive either about 90% or about 30% of the time.

Material: PBMCs. This receptor was taken from a woman between 50 and 59 years old in good health and CMV-seropositive. This chain connects TRBV4-3 to TRBJ2-1; D perhaps matches TRBD1 (5 bases). CDR3 nucleotide sequence: TGCGCCAGCAGCCAGGGATTAGGGCAGGGAAGCTCCTACAATGAGCAGTTCTTC. This gives the protein CASSQGLGQGSSYNEQFF.